Each of the 23 T cell receptor beta chains below was sequenced from the same sample in a study of shared clonotypes between healthy human individuals. Repertoires were generated with immunoSEQ multiplex PCR, while TCRdb's copy carries only in-frame clones and drops some. The sample carries hundreds of thousands of clones, 90% to 97% recorded once. Input material: naive CD4+ T cells sorted from blood. Noted subset: CD45RA+ positively selected. The source of these receptors is a woman aged 30 to 39 in good health.

A word on this clone: The sample holds other DNA sequences that translate to the same CDR3. The chain carries TRBV5-1 and TRBJ1-1, with D perhaps matching TRBD1 (6 bases). V was clipped by 0 bases and J by 3 bases, with 9 bases between them. There are 14 residues in the CDR3. From germline, CDR1 is SGHRS and CDR2 YFSETQ. DNA for the CDR3: TGCGCCAGCAGCTTGGGAGGGGGAGACACTGAAGCTTTCTTT. It is translated as CASSLGGGDTEAFF.

This chain uses TRBV6-6 with TRBJ1-1; no clear D gene. CDR3 size: 12 residues. Germline V lookup: CDR1 MNHNY, CDR2 SVGAGI (reference sequence). The ends were cut back, 0 bases at V and 7 bases at J, with 6 bases in the middle. The CDR3 is CASSYSSVEAFF. The DNA of the CDR3 is TGTGCCAGCAGTTACTCATCTGTTGAAGCTTTCTTT.

The chain couples TRBV28 to TRBJ2-1, with 7 bases matching TRBD2. The CDR3 has 15 amino acids. J was trimmed by 0 bases and V by 5 bases; bases with no gene match: 4. Looked up from germline, CDR1 is MDHEN and CDR2 is SYDVKM. CDR3 coding DNA: TGTGCCAGCAGTCCTACTAGCGCCTCCTACAATGAGCAGTTCTTC. It codes for CASSPTSASYNEQFF.

The J gene is TRBJ2-7, the V gene TRBV7-2; 8 positions agree with TRBD2. CDR1 SGHTA and CDR2 FQGNSA come from the germline V gene. This CDR3 comprises 15 residues. Trimming removed 4 bases from V and 5 bases from J; junction bases left unmatched: 10. This chain's CDR3 is CASSSTGTRRNEQYF. The CDR3, as DNA: TGTGCCAGCAGCTCAACCGGGACTAGGCGCAACGAGCAGTACTTC.

The J gene is TRBJ2-1, the V gene TRBV5-4, with 8 bases fitting TRBD1. The J segment lost 2 bases and the V segment lost 4 bases, leaving 5 bases of the junction unmatched. This CDR3 is 15 amino acids long. The germline gives CDR1 SGHNT, CDR2 YYREEE (reference sequence). The CDR3 sequence: CASSTDRGTYNEQFF. In DNA form, the CDR3 reads TGTGCCAGCAGCACAGACAGGGGTACCTACAATGAGCAGTTCTTC.

V gene TRBV30 combines with J gene TRBJ1-2; D is perhaps TRBD1 (5 bases). V was clipped by 1 base and J by 7 bases, with 10 bases between them. CDR1 is GTSNPN, CDR2 SVGIG, per germline (reference sequence). The CDR3 runs 12 residues. The CDR3 coding sequence is TGTGCCTGGAGTGAGGGGAGAGGTGGCTACACCTTC. It translates to CAWSEGRGGYTF.

The V and J genes are TRBV10-1 and TRBJ2-3; TRBD2 matches 8 bases. The CDR3 length is 16 residues. Germline values: CDR1 WNHNN, CDR2 SYGVQD (reference sequence). The J segment lost 0 bases and the V segment lost 4 bases, leaving 6 bases of the junction unmatched. The CDR3 loop reads CASSASAGVSTDTQYF. CDR3 sequence (DNA): TGCGCCAGCAGTGCTTCAGCGGGGGTGAGCACAGATACGCAGTATTTT.

This clone showed up just once. The V gene is TRBV6-5, the J gene TRBJ1-1; the D is unclear. The CDR3 length is 14 residues. The V gene lost 0 bases and the J gene lost 10 bases, with 15 bases spanning the gap. CDR1 is MNHEY, CDR2 SVGAGI, per germline. The CDR3 coding sequence is TGTGCCAGCAGTTACTCGTACCGGGAGCGGAGAGCTTTCTTT. Its protein product is CASSYSYRERRAFF.

This chain links TRBV4-1 with TRBJ2-6; D ambiguous. Germline CDR1 and CDR2: MGHRA and YSYEKL. This CDR3 spans 15 amino acids. Trimming cost V 4 bases and J 1 base, with 8 bases left between them. The CDR3 DNA is TGCGCCAGCAGCCCTATGGTATCTGGGGCCAACGTCCTGACTTTC. Its translation: CASSPMVSGANVLTF.

V and J are TRBV11-2 and TRBJ2-3; D is possibly TRBD1 or TRBD2 (5 bases each). The germline gives CDR1 SGHAT, CDR2 FQNNGV. Between the trimmed V and J ends, which lost 8 bases and 1 base, there was a span of 13 bases. The CDR3 runs to 14 residues. The CDR3 DNA follows: TGTGCCAGCTCTGGAGGCAGGGGCACAGATACGCAGTATTTT. Translated: CASSGGRGTDTQYF.

V gene TRBV13 combines with J gene TRBJ2-1; 7 positions agree with TRBD1. Trimming took 5 bases from V and 8 from J; bases not matched to a gene: 12. Per the germline V gene, CDR1 is PRHDT and CDR2 is FYEKMQ (reference sequence). The CDR3 totals 15 residues. CDR3 protein: CASSQRQGEGYEQFF. The CDR3 DNA reads as TGTGCCAGCAGCCAACGACAGGGTGAGGGCTATGAGCAGTTCTTC.

This clone occurred a few times. J is TRBJ1-6 and V is TRBV5-4; TRBD1 matches at 7 bases. Unmatched junction bases numbered 4, after V lost 4 bases and J lost 6 bases. Looked up from germline, CDR1 is SGHNT and CDR2 is YYREEE (reference sequence). The CDR3 is 14 amino acids. The CDR3 DNA is TGTGCCAGCAGCATCGACAGGGTTAATTCACCCCTCCACTTT. The encoded protein is CASSIDRVNSPLHF.

The genes are TRBV28 and TRBJ1-2; 10 nucleotides agree with TRBD1. V lost 3 bases, J lost 6 bases, and 7 bases stayed unmatched. Germline CDR1 reads MDHEN; CDR2 reads SYDVKM. CDR3 length: 15 amino acids. As DNA, the CDR3 is TGTGCCAGCAGTTTTCCCCAGGGGACAGGGGATGGCTACACCTTC. Residues: CASSFPQGTGDGYTF.

V gene TRBV5-1 combines with J gene TRBJ2-5, with TRBD2 matching 14 bases. In germline, CDR1 is SGHRS, CDR2 YFSETQ. This CDR3 region has 17 residues. Unmatched junction bases numbered 6, after V lost 1 base and J lost 4 bases. The CDR3 sequence is CASSLRLAGGPGETQYF. In nucleotides, the CDR3 is TGCGCCAGCAGCTTGAGACTAGCGGGAGGGCCGGGAGAGACCCAGTACTTC.

V and J are TRBV30 and TRBJ1-2, with 9 bases that match TRBD1. Germline CDR1 and CDR2: GTSNPN and SVGIG (reference sequence). J was trimmed by 2 bases and V by 0 bases; bases with no gene match: 4. This CDR3 spans 15 amino acids. In DNA form, the CDR3 reads TGTGCCTGGAGTGTACAGGGGGCGAAAAACTATGGCTACACCTTC. Its protein product is CAWSVQGAKNYGYTF.

This chain uses TRBV7-8 with TRBJ2-7; D unclear. The CDR3 contains 15 residues. V lost 5 bases and J lost 3, with 17 bases in between. Germline-derived CDR1 and CDR2 are SGHVS and FQNEAQ. This chain's CDR3 is CASSVDPGWLYEQYF. CDR3 bases: TGTGCCAGCAGCGTAGATCCGGGTTGGCTCTACGAGCAGTACTTC.

The rearrangement uses TRBV27 and TRBJ2-7; TRBD1 might be the D (6 bases). The CDR3 has 17 amino acids. Trimming took 5 bases from V and 5 from J, leaving 25 bases between them. CDR1 MNHEY and CDR2 SMNVEV come from the germline V gene (reference sequence). CDR3 DNA sequence: TGTGCCAGCAGTCCCCTCCTGACGGACAGTTCTCTCCACGAGCAGTACTTC. Translation: CASSPLLTDSSLHEQYF.

In the case of this clone: In the same sample, other DNA sequences code for this CDR3. The chain has TRBV5-1 and TRBJ2-5; 11 positions agree with TRBD2. This CDR3 is built from 15 residues. The ends lost 0 bases at V and 4 bases at J; junction bases unmatched: 2. Looked up from germline, CDR1 is SGHRS and CDR2 is YFSETQ. CDR3 in DNA: TGCGCCAGCAGCTTGGGTCTAGCGGGAGGAGAGACCCAGTACTTC. Its protein product is CASSLGLAGGETQYF.

The rearrangement joins TRBV27 to TRBJ1-2; no clear D. Germline V gene sequence: CDR1 MNHEY, CDR2 SMNVEV (reference sequence). This CDR3 region has 16 residues. V was shortened by 2 bases and J by 0 bases, with 13 bases between the two germline ends. CDR3 coding DNA: TGTGCCAGCAGTTTAAAGAGCCAGGCCGCTAACTATGGCTACACCTTC. This encodes CASSLKSQAANYGYTF.

V usage is TRBV7-9 and J usage is TRBJ1-4; D possibly corresponds to TRBD1 (6 bases). The CDR3 consists of 14 residues. The V gene lost 5 bases and the J gene lost 5 bases, with 12 bases spanning the gap. Germline V lookup: CDR1 SEHNR, CDR2 FQNEAQ (reference sequence). CDR3 bases: TGTGCCAGCAGCCCGACAGGACACAATGAAAAACTGTTTTTT. Protein product: CASSPTGHNEKLFF.

The chain employs TRBV5-5 and TRBJ1-1; D might be TRBD1 (6 bases). Trimming took off 5 bases at V and 2 bases at J, with 19 bases between the two ends. This CDR3 is built from 16 residues. Germline CDR1 and CDR2: SGHKS and YYEKEE (reference sequence). The CDR3 sequence is CASSHYAGEINTEAFF. The CDR3 bases are TGTGCCAGCAGTCATTATGCAGGGGAAATCAACACTGAAGCTTTCTTT.

The CDR3, as DNA: TGCAGCGCTCACATGGGGTACACTGAAGCTTTCTTT. It yields the protein CSAHMGYTEAFF. The J gene is TRBJ1-1, the V gene TRBV29-1, with D uncertain. Germline values: CDR1 SQVTM, CDR2 ANQGSEA. V lost 7 bases and J 3 bases, leaving 12 bases between the germline ends. The CDR3 totals 12 residues.

As regards this clone: A read error may produce the germline difference seen at one junction end. The chain is built from TRBV15 and TRBJ1-2; D might be TRBD1 (6 bases). This CDR3 region has 13 residues. Looked up from germline, CDR1 is LNHNV and CDR2 is YYDKDF (reference sequence). The CDR3: CATSREKLSGQFF. CDR3 in DNA: TGTGCCACCAGCAGAGAAAAATTGTCTGGACAGTTTTTC.